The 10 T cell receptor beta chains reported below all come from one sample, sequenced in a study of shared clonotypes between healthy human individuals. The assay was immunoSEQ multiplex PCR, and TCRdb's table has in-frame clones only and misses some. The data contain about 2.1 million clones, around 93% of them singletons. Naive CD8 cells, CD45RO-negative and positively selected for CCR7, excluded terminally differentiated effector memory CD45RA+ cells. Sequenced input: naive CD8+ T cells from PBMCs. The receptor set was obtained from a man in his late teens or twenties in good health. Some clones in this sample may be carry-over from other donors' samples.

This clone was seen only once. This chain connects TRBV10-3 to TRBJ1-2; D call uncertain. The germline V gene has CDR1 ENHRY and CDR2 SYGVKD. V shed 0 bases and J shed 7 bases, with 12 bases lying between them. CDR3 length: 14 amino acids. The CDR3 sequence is CAISESRIASGYTF. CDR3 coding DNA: TGTGCCATCAGTGAGTCGAGAATTGCCTCTGGCTACACCTTC.

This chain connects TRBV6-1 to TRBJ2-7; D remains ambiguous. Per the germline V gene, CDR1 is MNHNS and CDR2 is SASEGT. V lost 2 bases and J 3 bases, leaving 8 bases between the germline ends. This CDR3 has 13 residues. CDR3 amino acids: CASSEWTSYEQYF. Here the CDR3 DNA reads TGTGCCAGCAGTGAATGGACGAGCTACGAGCAGTACTTC.

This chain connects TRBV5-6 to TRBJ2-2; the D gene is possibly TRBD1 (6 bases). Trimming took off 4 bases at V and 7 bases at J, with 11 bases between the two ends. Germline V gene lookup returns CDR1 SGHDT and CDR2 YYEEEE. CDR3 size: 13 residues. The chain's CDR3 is CASSLQGSGELFF. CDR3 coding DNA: TGTGCCAGCAGCCTACAGGGTAGCGGGGAGCTGTTTTTT.

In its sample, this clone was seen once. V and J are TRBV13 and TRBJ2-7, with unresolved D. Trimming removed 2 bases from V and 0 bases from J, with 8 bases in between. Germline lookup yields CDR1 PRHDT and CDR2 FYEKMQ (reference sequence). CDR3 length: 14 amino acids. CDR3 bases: TGTGCCAGCAGCTTAATCATATCCTCCTACGAGCAGTACTTC. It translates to CASSLIISSYEQYF.

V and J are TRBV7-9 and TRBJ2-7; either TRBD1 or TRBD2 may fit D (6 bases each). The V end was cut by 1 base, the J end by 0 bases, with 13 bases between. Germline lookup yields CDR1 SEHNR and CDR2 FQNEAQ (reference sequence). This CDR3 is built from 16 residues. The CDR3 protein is CASSLVGGRNSYEQYF. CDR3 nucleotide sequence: TGTGCCAGCAGCTTAGTTGGGGGGCGAAACTCCTACGAGCAGTACTTC.

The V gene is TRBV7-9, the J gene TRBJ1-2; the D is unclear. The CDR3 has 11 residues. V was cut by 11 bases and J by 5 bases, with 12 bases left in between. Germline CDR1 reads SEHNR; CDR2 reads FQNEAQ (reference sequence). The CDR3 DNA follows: TGTGCCGGTGTGGGGAGGTATGGCTACACCTTC. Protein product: CAGVGRYGYTF.

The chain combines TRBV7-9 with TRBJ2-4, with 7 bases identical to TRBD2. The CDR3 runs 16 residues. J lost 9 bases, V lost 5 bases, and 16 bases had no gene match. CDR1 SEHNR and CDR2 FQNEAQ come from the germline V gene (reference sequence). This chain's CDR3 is CASSLNLAEEGSIQYF. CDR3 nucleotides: TGTGCCAGCAGCCTCAACCTAGCGGAGGAGGGGAGCATTCAGTACTTC.

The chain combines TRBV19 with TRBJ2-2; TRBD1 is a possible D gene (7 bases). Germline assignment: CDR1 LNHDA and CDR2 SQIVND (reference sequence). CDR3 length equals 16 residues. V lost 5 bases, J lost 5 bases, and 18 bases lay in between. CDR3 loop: CASSVQGRRWTGELFF. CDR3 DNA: TGTGCCAGTAGTGTACAGGGGAGGAGGTGGACCGGGGAGCTGTTTTTT.

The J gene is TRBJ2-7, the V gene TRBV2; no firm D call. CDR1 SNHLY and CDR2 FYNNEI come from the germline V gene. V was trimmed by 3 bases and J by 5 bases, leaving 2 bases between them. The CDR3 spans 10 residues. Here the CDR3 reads CASSDHEQYF. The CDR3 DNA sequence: TGTGCCAGCAGTGATCACGAGCAGTACTTC. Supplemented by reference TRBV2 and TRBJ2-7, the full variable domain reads EPEVTQTPSHQVTQMGQEVILRCVPISNHLYFYWYRQILGQKVEFLVSFYNNEISEKSEIFDDQFSVERPDGSNFTLKIRSTKLEDSAMYFCASSDHEQYFGPGTRLTVT.

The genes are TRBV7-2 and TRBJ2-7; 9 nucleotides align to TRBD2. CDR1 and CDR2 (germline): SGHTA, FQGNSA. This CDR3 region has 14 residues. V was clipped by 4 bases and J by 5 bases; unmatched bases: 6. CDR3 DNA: TGTGCCAGCAGCTGGGCGGGAGGGCTTGACGAGCAGTACTTC. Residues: CASSWAGGLDEQYF.